These 3 T cell receptor beta chains originate from one sample sequenced in a study of blood T cell repertoires in COVID-19. Produced via immunoSEQ multiplex PCR; TCRdb's table is partial and in-frame only. Of approximately 440,000 clones in the sample, around 90% were seen once. The source material was PBMCs or T cells enriched from blood (not recorded which). These receptors were obtained from a woman aged 18-30 years who had recovered from COVID-19.

The rearrangement links TRBV19 to TRBJ1-6; D ambiguous. Germline CDR1 LNHDA, CDR2 SQIVND (reference sequence). CDR3 size: 13 residues. The V end lost 7 bases, the J end lost 4 bases, and 8 bases lay between the germline ends. The CDR3 here is CASKQDYNSPLHF. In DNA form, the CDR3 reads TGTGCCAGTAAGCAGGATTATAATTCACCCCTCCACTTT.

This clone was counted between two and nine times. This chain connects TRBV7-8 to TRBJ2-7, with 11 bases fitting TRBD1. Germline lookup yields CDR1 SGHVS and CDR2 FQNEAQ. V gave up 5 bases and J gave up 1 base; unmatched junction bases: 7. This CDR3 has 16 residues. CDR3 coding DNA: TGTGCCAGCAGCCTTATTGGGACAGGGGGGTCCTACGAGCAGTACTTC. This translates into CASSLIGTGGSYEQYF. The variable domain in full, completed from reference TRBV7-8 and TRBJ2-7, reads GAGVSQSPRYKVAKRGQDVALRCDPISGHVSLFWYQQALGQGPEFLTYFQNEAQLDKSGLPSDRFFAERPEGSVSTLKIQRTQQEDSAVYLCASSLIGTGGSYEQYFGPGTRLTVT.

CDR3: CASSQDFQGQRGYTF. The CDR3, as DNA: TGCGCCAGCAGCCAAGATTTCCAGGGGCAGAGAGGCTACACCTTC. The V gene is TRBV4-1, the J gene TRBJ1-2; possible D gene TRBD1, 6 bases. The CDR3 is made up of 15 amino acids. V was trimmed by 0 bases and J by 8 bases, leaving 16 bases between them. Looked up from germline, CDR1 is MGHRA and CDR2 is YSYEKL.